The rows below give T cell receptor beta chains drawn from one sample of a study of blood T cells in healthy people across ages. TCRdb processed the 5' RACE reads anew with MiXCR; each CDR3 protein has one entry. The data contain hundreds of thousands of distinct CDR3 sequences, roughly 60% of them singletons. Sequencing was done on a sample of blood. These receptors all stem from a man younger than 40 in good health. Each CDR3 is given with its conserved first and last residue. The D gene is left open where the match is weak. Only part of the rows carry a size: once, few, many, or a class if the clone is expanded.

>NA|TRBV30|TRBD2|TRBJ2-5
CAWESKGLASETQYF
TGTGCCTGGGAAAGCAAGGGACTAGCATCAGAGACCCAGTACTTC
>few|TRBV27|TRBD1|TRBJ1-2
CASSFLGTENGYTF
TGTGCCAGCAGTTTTTTAGGGACAGAAAATGGCTACACCTTC
>NA|TRBV20-1|TRBD2|TRBJ2-5
CSAGIAGGSETQYF
TGCAGTGCCGGCATAGCGGGAGGGTCAGAGACCCAGTACTTC
>NA|TRBV20-1|TRBD1|TRBJ2-5
CCARAHLTGLKETQYF
TGCTGTGCTAGAGCCCACCTGACAGGGCTTAAAGAGACCCAGTACTTC
>many|TRBV3-1|NA|TRBJ2-5
CASSRPPAGAFEETQYF
TGTGCCAGCAGCCGACCCCCGGCAGGGGCCTTTGAAGAGACCCAGTACTTC
>NA|TRBV7-2|TRBD2|TRBJ2-1
CASPSASGRSSYNEQFF
TGTGCCAGCCCCTCCGCTAGCGGGAGGAGCTCCTACAATGAGCAGTTCTTC
>few|TRBV4-3|TRBD1|TRBJ2-1
CASSHDTGTGNEQFF
TGCGCCAGCAGCCATGACACCGGGACAGGGAATGAGCAGTTCTTC
>few|TRBV29-1|TRBD1|TRBJ2-1
CSVRTGTGGDEQFF
TGCAGCGTACGAACCGGGACAGGGGGGGATGAGCAGTTCTTC
>few|TRBV18|NA|TRBJ2-7
CASSPPLGTYEQYF
TGTGCCAGCTCACCACCATTAGGGACCTACGAGCAGTACTTC
>NA|TRBV20-1|NA|TRBJ1-2
CSAGGHSNYGYTF
TGCAGTGCTGGAGGACATTCTAACTATGGCTACACCTTC
>NA|TRBV3-1|NA|TRBJ2-1
CASSQGPLPYNEQFF
TGTGCCAGCAGCCAAGGTCCCCTCCCCTACAACGAGCAGTTCTTC
>NA|TRBV20-1|TRBD1|TRBJ2-7
CSANRDRVTRWGNEQYF
TGCAGTGCGAACCGGGACAGGGTGACTAGGTGGGGGAATGAGCAGTACTTC
>once|TRBV20-1|TRBD2|TRBJ2-1
CSARRPWARGDPNEQFF
TGCAGTGCTAGAAGGCCCTGGGCGCGGGGGGACCCCAATGAGCAGTTCTTC
>NA|TRBV6-5|NA|TRBJ2-7
CASSYGGAGEYEQYF
TGTGCCAGCAGTTACGGGGGGGCCGGGGAATACGAGCAGTACTTC
>NA|TRBV7-2|NA|TRBJ2-3
CASSSAETTDTQYF
TGTGCCAGCAGCTCAGCGGAGACTACAGATACGCAGTATTTT
>NA|TRBV12-3/TRBV12-4|NA|TRBJ2-3
CASSFWADTQYF
TGTGCCAGCAGTTTCTGGGCAGATACGCAGTATTTT
>few|TRBV7-9|NA|TRBJ2-5
CASSLGDRQETQYF
TGTGCCAGCAGCTTGGGTGACAGACAAGAGACCCAGTACTTC
>NA|TRBV6-2/TRBV6-3|TRBD2|TRBJ2-6
CASFRGRLAGGGANVLTF
TGTGCCAGCTTTCGCGGTCGTCTTGCGGGAGGAGGGGCCAACGTCCTGACTTTC
>NA|TRBV4-3|TRBD1|TRBJ2-7
CASSQEGTDHYEQYF
TGCGCCAGCAGCCAAGAAGGGACAGACCATTACGAGCAGTACTTC
>few|TRBV4-3|NA|TRBJ2-1
CASSQDAGNIARNEQFF
TGCGCCAGCAGCCAAGATGCCGGGAATATAGCCAGAAATGAGCAGTTCTTC
>NA|TRBV30|NA|TRBJ2-6
CAWSVSRASSGANVLTF
TGTGCCTGGAGTGTATCGAGAGCGTCATCTGGGGCCAACGTCCTGACTTTC
>few|TRBV2|NA|TRBJ2-3
CASSADTDTQYF
TGTGCCAGCAGCGCTGACACCGATACGCAGTATTTT
>few|TRBV29-1|TRBD2|TRBJ2-3
CSVGPGTSIDTQYF
TGCAGCGTTGGTCCGGGGACTAGCATAGATACGCAGTATTTT
>NA|TRBV7-2|TRBD1|TRBJ1-1
CASSLETGGHTEAFF
TGTGCCAGCAGCTTAGAAACAGGGGGCCACACTGAAGCTTTCTTT
>NA|TRBV27|NA|TRBJ1-2
CASSLSNRAMGYTF
TGTGCCAGCAGTTTATCAAACAGAGCTATGGGCTACACCTTC
>NA|TRBV11-2|NA|TRBJ2-2
CASSYSFDTGELFF
TGTGCCAGCAGCTACAGCTTCGACACCGGGGAGCTGTTTTTT
>NA|TRBV5-1|NA|TRBJ1-1
CASSYGRQPQNTEAFF
TGCGCCAGCAGCTATGGACGTCAACCTCAAAACACTGAAGCTTTCTTT
>NA|TRBV7-9|NA|TRBJ1-2
CASSLEDGYGYTF
TGTGCCAGCAGCTTAGAGGACGGCTATGGCTACACCTTC
>few|TRBV7-9|NA|TRBJ1-2
CASSLMAGSYGYTF
TGTGCCAGCAGCTTAATGGCAGGTTCCTATGGCTACACCTTC
>NA|TRBV2|TRBD1|TRBJ2-3
CASSEAQTGWTDTQYF
TGTGCCAGCAGTGAAGCCCAGACAGGGTGGACAGATACGCAGTATTTT
>many|TRBV20-1|NA|TRBJ2-1
CSASALQGGHREQFF
TGCAGTGCTAGCGCATTGCAGGGTGGGCATCGTGAGCAGTTCTTC
>NA|TRBV13|NA|TRBJ2-7
CASTMGDRPYEQYF
TGTGCCAGCACCATGGGGGACCGACCCTACGAGCAGTACTTC
>NA|TRBV7-2|NA|TRBJ1-6
CASSPDRRGSPLHF
TGTGCCAGCAGCCCTGACAGGAGAGGTTCACCCCTCCACTTT
>few|TRBV30|NA|TRBJ2-5
CAWSTRKEQYF
TGTGCCTGGAGTACACGAAAAGAGCAGTACTTC
>NA|TRBV20-1|TRBD2|TRBJ2-1
CSLRLAGANEQFF
TGCAGTTTAAGACTAGCGGGAGCTAATGAGCAGTTCTTC
>NA|TRBV20-1|TRBD2|TRBJ2-1
CSAREATSGRDEQFF
TGCAGTGCTAGAGAGGCGACTAGCGGGAGAGATGAGCAGTTCTTC
>many|TRBV4-3|NA|TRBJ2-5
CASSHSEHEAQYF
TGCGCCAGCAGCCACTCCGAGCATGAGGCCCAGTACTTC
>NA|TRBV6-2/TRBV6-3|NA|TRBJ1-6
CASRTPDGNSPLHF
TGTGCCAGCAGGACCCCGGACGGGAATTCACCCCTCCACTTT
>NA|TRBV15|NA|TRBJ1-2
CATSRVKTITGSHRVGYTF
TGTGCCACCAGCAGAGTGAAGACGATTACAGGATCACATCGGGTGGGCTACACCTTC
>NA|TRBV12-3/TRBV12-4|NA|TRBJ2-3
CASNPGLTDTQYF
TGTGCCAGCAATCCGGGCCTTACAGATACGCAGTATTTT